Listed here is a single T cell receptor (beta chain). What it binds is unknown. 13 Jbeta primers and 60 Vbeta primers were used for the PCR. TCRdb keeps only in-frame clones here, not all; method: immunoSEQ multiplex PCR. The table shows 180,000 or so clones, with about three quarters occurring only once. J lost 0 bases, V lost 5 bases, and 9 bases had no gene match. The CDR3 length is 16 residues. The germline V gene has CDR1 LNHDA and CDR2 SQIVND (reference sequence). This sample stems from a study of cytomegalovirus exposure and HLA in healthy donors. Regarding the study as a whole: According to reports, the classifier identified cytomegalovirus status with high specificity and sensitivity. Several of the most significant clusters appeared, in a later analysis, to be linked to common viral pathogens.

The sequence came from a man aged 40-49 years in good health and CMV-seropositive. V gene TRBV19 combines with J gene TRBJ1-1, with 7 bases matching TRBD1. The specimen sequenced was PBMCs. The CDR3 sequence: CASSLAGQTLNTEAFF. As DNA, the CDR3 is TGTGCCAGTAGTCTCGCGGGACAGACACTGAACACTGAAGCTTTCTTT.